The 26 T cell receptor beta chains presented below share a single source sample, sequenced in a study of cytomegalovirus exposure and HLA in healthy donors. Vbeta (60) and Jbeta (13) primers were used in the PCR. The table came from immunoSEQ multiplex PCR; TCRdb's copy has only in-frame clones and leaves some out. The sample records 150,000 to 200,000 clones, roughly four fifths being singletons. Material for sequencing was PBMCs. The source is a woman between 18 and 29 years old in good health and CMV-seropositive.

In this sample, this clone turned up once. The chain recombines TRBV28 with TRBJ1-3, with TRBD1 matching 10 bases. Germline lookup yields CDR1 MDHEN and CDR2 SYDVKM. V shed 4 bases and J 0 bases; nucleotides not matched to a gene: 9. The CDR3 consists of 18 residues. Written as DNA, the CDR3 is TGTGCCAGCAGTTCGGGCCGACAGGGGGCTTACTCTGGAAACACCATATATTTT. Translation: CASSSGRQGAYSGNTIYF.

V gene TRBV7-9 combines with J gene TRBJ2-7; no clear D gene. This CDR3 region has 10 residues. Looked up from germline, CDR1 is SEHNR and CDR2 is FQNEAQ (reference sequence). CDR3 sequence: CSSSLVPRLV. The CDR3 region has the DNA TGTTCCAGCAGCTTAGTACCGCGCCTCGTC.

The V gene is TRBV4-1, the J gene TRBJ1-1, with D possibly being TRBD1 (5 bases). The CDR3 runs 17 residues. CDR1 and CDR2 from the germline V gene are MGHRA and YSYEKL. Trimming stripped 2 bases from V and 0 bases from J, with 16 bases between. This chain's CDR3 is CASSQLLGAGLNTEAFF. The CDR3 DNA follows: TGCGCCAGCAGCCAACTACTTGGGGCAGGGTTGAACACTGAAGCTTTCTTT.

The sample holds one count of this clone. V usage is TRBV10-2 and J usage is TRBJ1-2, with D possibly TRBD1 on 5 matching bases. CDR3 size: 14 residues. V lost 0 bases and J 4 bases, leaving 9 bases between the germline ends. Germline V gene sequence: CDR1 WSHSY, CDR2 SAAADI. The CDR3 bases are TGCGCCAGCAGTGAGTCGGGGGGTGGCTATGGCTACACCTTC. Translating gives CASSESGGGYGYTF.

The rearrangement joins TRBV7-9 to TRBJ1-4; 7 bases match TRBD1. The germline V gene encodes CDR1 SEHNR and CDR2 FQNEAQ (reference sequence). The trim removed 1 base at V and 7 bases at J, leaving 3 bases unmatched. The CDR3 sequence is 14 residues long. CDR3 DNA sequence: TGTGCCAGCAGCTTAGGGGACAGTAGTGAAAAACTGTTTTTT. It specifies CASSLGDSSEKLFF.

In this sample, this clone turned up a few times. The V gene is TRBV18, the J gene TRBJ2-6; 8 bases line up with TRBD2. The germline gives CDR1 KGHSH, CDR2 LQKENI. This CDR3 is built from 17 residues. With 3 bases clipped from V and 2 bases from J, the junction kept 6 bases outside the gene matches. The CDR3 coding sequence is TGTGCCAGCTCACCCTCATCCGGGAGGGCTGGGGCCAACGTCCTGACTTTC. Protein product: CASSPSSGRAGANVLTF. The variable domain in full, completed from reference TRBV18 and TRBJ2-6, reads NAGVMQNPRHLVRRRGQEARLRCSPMKGHSHVYWYRQLPEEGLKFMVYLQKENIIDESGMPKERFSAEFPKEGPSILRIQQVVRGDSAAYFCASSPSSGRAGANVLTFGAGSRLTVL.

The chain has TRBV14 and TRBJ2-5; perhaps TRBD2 as D (5 bases). Trimming cost V 0 bases and J 5 bases, with 22 bases left between them. Germline CDR1 and CDR2: SGHDN and FVKESK. This CDR3 contains 18 residues. The CDR3 bases are TGTGCCAGCAGCCAAGAATCCCCTCTACTAGTTGTGAGGGAGACCCAGTACTTC. Translating gives CASSQESPLLVVRETQYF.

This chain connects TRBV6-1 to TRBJ1-4; TRBD1 is a possible D gene (6 bases). The CDR3 extends over 16 amino acids. CDR1 MNHNS and CDR2 SASEGT come from the germline V gene. The germline V and J ends were trimmed by 4 bases and 8 bases, with 20 bases remaining between them. The chain's CDR3 is CASSGLSGASGEKLFF. The CDR3, as DNA: TGTGCCAGCAGTGGACTCTCAGGGGCGTCCGGGGAAAAACTGTTTTTT.

In nucleotides, the CDR3 is TGTGCCAGCAGCCCCCACCCGACAGGGGAGAATGAAAAACTGTTTTTT. It yields the protein CASSPHPTGENEKLFF. The chain uses TRBV9 and TRBJ1-4; 8 bases align to TRBD1. The CDR3 runs 16 residues. V was clipped by 4 bases and J by 5 bases; unmatched bases: 10. Germline assignment: CDR1 SGDLS and CDR2 YYNGEE. The variable domain in full, completed from reference TRBV9 and TRBJ1-4, reads DSGVTQTPKHLITATGQRVTLRCSPRSGDLSVYWYQQSLDQGLQFLIQYYNGEERAKGNILERFSAQQFPDLHSELNLSSLELGDSALYFCASSPHPTGENEKLFFGSGTQLSVL.

This chain uses TRBV5-4 with TRBJ2-5; TRBD1 agrees at 8 bases. Germline V gives CDR1 SGHNT, CDR2 YYREEE (reference sequence). The CDR3 has 18 residues. J was trimmed by 3 bases and V by 4 bases; bases with no gene match: 17. CDR3 nucleotides: TGTGCCAGCAGCACCCTAGGGACAGGCGGGACCCCCAAAGAGACCCAGTACTTC. It is translated as CASSTLGTGGTPKETQYF.

The chain uses TRBV18 and TRBJ2-5; 7 nucleotides align to TRBD2. The CDR3 is made up of 15 amino acids. Per the germline V gene, CDR1 is KGHSH and CDR2 is LQKENI. The J segment lost 7 bases and the V segment lost 3 bases, leaving 11 bases of the junction unmatched. Here the CDR3 reads CASSPWTSLLGTQYF. CDR3 coding DNA: TGTGCCAGCTCACCCTGGACTAGTCTTTTGGGGACCCAGTACTTC.

In its sample, this clone was seen a few times. This chain links TRBV9 with TRBJ2-1, with 9 bases that match TRBD1. Germline CDR1 reads SGDLS; CDR2 reads YYNGEE. CDR3 length: 18 residues. The trim removed 0 bases at V and 3 bases at J, leaving 10 bases unmatched. The CDR3 DNA follows: TGTGCCAGCAGCGTAGATCGTGATGGGGACAGGGTCTACAATGAGCAGTTCTTC. This encodes CASSVDRDGDRVYNEQFF.

The genes are TRBV15 and TRBJ2-1, with 7 bases matching TRBD2. Per the germline V gene, CDR1 is LNHNV and CDR2 is YYDKDF (reference sequence). The CDR3 spans 16 residues. The junction had 2 bases not matched to a gene; V was cut back by 0 bases and J by 0 bases. The CDR3 nucleotides read TGTGCCACCAGCAGAGAAGGACTAGACTCCTACAATGAGCAGTTCTTC. Translating gives CATSREGLDSYNEQFF.

V gene TRBV7-9 combines with J gene TRBJ1-2, with D perhaps matching TRBD1 (6 bases). This CDR3 has 14 amino acids. Germline assignment: CDR1 SEHNR and CDR2 FQNEAQ (reference sequence). Between the trimmed V and J ends, which lost 3 bases and 8 bases, there was a span of 16 bases. CDR3 residues: CASSFGRDIGGYTF. Here the CDR3 DNA reads TGTGCCAGCAGCTTCGGCCGGGACATAGGGGGCTACACCTTC.

This clone was picked up a small number of times. V usage is TRBV18 and J usage is TRBJ1-2; no clear D gene. Trimming took 3 bases from V and 3 from J, leaving 14 bases between them. The CDR3 has 15 amino acids. The germline CDR1 and CDR2 sequences are KGHSH and LQKENI. CDR3 region: CASSPGSGRDYGYTF. CDR3 DNA sequence: TGTGCCAGCTCACCGGGTTCTGGGAGGGACTATGGCTACACCTTC.

The chain has TRBV15 and TRBJ1-1; 7 bases match TRBD1. CDR3 length: 14 amino acids. The V and J ends lost 3 bases and 6 bases, in that order; junction bases with no gene match: 7. CDR1 and CDR2 from the germline V gene are LNHNV and YYDKDF (reference sequence). CDR3 sequence (DNA): TGTGCCACCAGCAGCGACAGGGAGATAGCTGAAGCTTTCTTT. Amino acid sequence: CATSSDREIAEAFF.

The chain uses TRBV4-2 and TRBJ2-3; 8 bases line up with TRBD2. CDR3 length: 17 amino acids. V gave up 0 bases and J gave up 2 bases; unmatched junction bases: 7. CDR1 LGHNA and CDR2 YNFKEQ come from the germline V gene. This CDR3 reads CASSQDVVAGFTDTQYF. Here the CDR3 DNA reads TGTGCCAGCAGCCAAGATGTAGTAGCGGGGTTCACAGATACGCAGTATTTT.

This chain uses TRBV4-2 with TRBJ2-3; D gene unclear. The CDR3 contains 15 residues. The germline V gene has CDR1 LGHNA and CDR2 YNFKEQ. V gave up 1 base and J gave up 10 bases, with 18 bases separating them. The CDR3 sequence: CASSQVQSSEIPQYF. The CDR3 DNA reads as TGTGCCAGCAGCCAAGTTCAAAGCTCCGAGATTCCGCAGTATTTT.

This clone was picked up a small number of times. The J gene is TRBJ2-1, the V gene TRBV4-2, with TRBD2 matching over 8 bases. V lost 0 bases to trimming and J lost 4 bases; unmatched junction nucleotides: 8. The CDR3 runs 17 residues. Germline V gene lookup returns CDR1 LGHNA and CDR2 YNFKEQ. The CDR3 loop reads CASSQEASGGPYNEQFF. CDR3 DNA sequence: TGTGCCAGCAGCCAAGAGGCGAGCGGGGGCCCATACAATGAGCAGTTCTTC.

The chain couples TRBV7-3 to TRBJ1-2; 7 bases line up with TRBD1. The V segment lost 5 bases and the J segment 4 bases; nucleotides outside the gene matches: 7. The CDR3 sequence is 14 residues long. Looked up from germline, CDR1 is SGHTA and CDR2 is FQGTGA. The CDR3 is CASSRDRNSYGYTF. CDR3 DNA sequence: TGTGCCAGCAGCCGGGACAGAAACTCCTATGGCTACACCTTC.

The chain links TRBV27 to TRBJ2-1, with TRBD2 matching 9 bases. J was trimmed by 9 bases and V by 7 bases; bases with no gene match: 13. This CDR3 comprises 15 residues. The germline CDR1 and CDR2 sequences are MNHEY and SMNVEV (reference sequence). The CDR3 sequence is CASKHGGGAFGEQFF. In DNA, the CDR3 is TGTGCCAGCAAACACGGCGGGGGGGCTTTCGGTGAGCAGTTCTTC.

The CDR3 is CASSDALMGRDTEAFF. For the CDR3, the DNA is TGTGCCAGCAGTGACGCGTTGATGGGGAGGGACACTGAAGCTTTCTTT. The gene calls are TRBV6-1 and TRBJ1-1; D gene unclear. Germline V CDR1 and CDR2: MNHNS, SASEGT. This CDR3 has 16 residues. The V gene lost 3 bases and the J gene lost 3 bases, with 17 bases spanning the gap.

This chain uses TRBV6-1 with TRBJ1-2; TRBD1 matches at 7 bases. The length of the CDR3 is 12 residues. V was clipped by 6 bases and J by 4 bases; unmatched bases: 2. Per germline, CDR1 MNHNS and CDR2 SASEGT. The CDR3 loop reads CASREGAYGYTF. Here the CDR3 DNA reads TGTGCCAGCAGGGAGGGGGCCTATGGCTACACCTTC.

The chain is built from TRBV7-6 and TRBJ1-5; D gene unclear. The V gene lost 1 base and the J gene lost 3 bases, with 10 bases spanning the gap. This CDR3 is 15 amino acids long. The germline V gene has CDR1 SGHVS and CDR2 FNYEAQ. The CDR3: CASSLGAGPNQPQHF. The CDR3 DNA reads as TGTGCCAGCAGCTTAGGTGCAGGCCCCAATCAGCCCCAGCATTTT.

This clone was seen more than once but under ten times. The chain combines TRBV28 with TRBJ1-6; TRBD1 might be the D (6 bases). The CDR3 sequence is 13 residues long. V was clipped by 11 bases and J by 7 bases, with 15 bases between them. Per germline, CDR1 MDHEN and CDR2 SYDVKM. The CDR3 is CACNRVDNSPLHF. The DNA for the CDR3 is TGTGCCTGTAACAGGGTAGACAATTCACCCCTCCACTTT. Using reference TRBV28 and TRBJ1-6 for the parts outside the CDR3, the full variable domain is DVKVTQSSRYLVKRTGEKVFLECVQDMDHENMFWYRQDPGLGLRLIYFSYDVKMKEKGDIPEGYSVSREKKERFSLILESASTNQTSMYLCACNRVDNSPLHFGNGTRLTVT.

This CDR3 is CASSLSLRGRGTEAFF. CDR3 bases: TGTGCCAGCAGCCTAAGCCTGAGGGGGAGAGGGACTGAAGCTTTCTTT. The chain joins TRBV7-6 to TRBJ1-1; tentatively, D is TRBD1 (6 bases). V gave up 5 bases and J gave up 5 bases, with 21 bases separating them. Germline V gene sequence: CDR1 SGHVS, CDR2 FNYEAQ. The CDR3 contains 16 residues.